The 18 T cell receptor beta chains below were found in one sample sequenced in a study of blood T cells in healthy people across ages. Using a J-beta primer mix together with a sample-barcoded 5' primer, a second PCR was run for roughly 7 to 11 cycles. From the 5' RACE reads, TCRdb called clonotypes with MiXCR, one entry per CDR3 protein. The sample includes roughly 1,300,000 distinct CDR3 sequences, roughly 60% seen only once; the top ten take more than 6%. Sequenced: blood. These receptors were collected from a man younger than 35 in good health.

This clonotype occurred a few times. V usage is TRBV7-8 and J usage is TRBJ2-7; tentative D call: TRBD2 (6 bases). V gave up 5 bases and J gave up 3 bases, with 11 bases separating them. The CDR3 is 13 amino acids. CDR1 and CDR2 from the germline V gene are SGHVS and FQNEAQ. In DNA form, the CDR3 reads TGTGCCAGCAGCCACCCGGGGGACTACGAGCAGTACTTC. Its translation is CASSHPGDYEQYF.

CDR3 DNA: TGTGCCAGCAGTTTATACGCGGAACCGACCCTCTTCGACTATGGCTACACCTTC. It specifies CASSLYAEPTLFDYGYTF. The chain joins TRBV12-3 or TRBV12-4 to TRBJ1-2, with D unresolved. V lost 2 bases, J lost 3 bases, and 22 bases lay in between. CDR3 length equals 18 residues.

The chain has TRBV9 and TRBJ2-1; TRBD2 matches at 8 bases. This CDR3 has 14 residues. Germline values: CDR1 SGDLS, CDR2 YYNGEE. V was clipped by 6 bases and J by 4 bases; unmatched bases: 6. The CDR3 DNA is TGTGCCAGCACCGGGGGGGCCCCATACAATGAGCAGTTCTTC. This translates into CASTGGAPYNEQFF.

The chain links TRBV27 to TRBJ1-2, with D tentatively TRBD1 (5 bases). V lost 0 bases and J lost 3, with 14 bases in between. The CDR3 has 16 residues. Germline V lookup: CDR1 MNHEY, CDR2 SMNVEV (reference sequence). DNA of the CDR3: TGTGCCAGCAGTTTATCGATCAGGGACGGATACTATGGCTACACCTTC. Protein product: CASSLSIRDGYYGYTF.

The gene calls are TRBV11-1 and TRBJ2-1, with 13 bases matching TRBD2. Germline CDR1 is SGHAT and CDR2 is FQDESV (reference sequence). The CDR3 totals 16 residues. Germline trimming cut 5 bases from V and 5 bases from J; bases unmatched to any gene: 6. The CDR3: CASSPGLAGIHNEQFF. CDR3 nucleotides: TGTGCCAGCAGCCCGGGACTAGCGGGAATTCACAATGAGCAGTTCTTC.

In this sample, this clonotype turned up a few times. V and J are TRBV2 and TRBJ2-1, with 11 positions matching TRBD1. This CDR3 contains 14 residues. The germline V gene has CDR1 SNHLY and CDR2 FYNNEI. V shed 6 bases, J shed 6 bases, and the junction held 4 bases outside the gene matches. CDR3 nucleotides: TGTGCCAGCAGGTGGACAGGGGGCCGCAATGAGCAGTTCTTC. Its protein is CASRWTGGRNEQFF.

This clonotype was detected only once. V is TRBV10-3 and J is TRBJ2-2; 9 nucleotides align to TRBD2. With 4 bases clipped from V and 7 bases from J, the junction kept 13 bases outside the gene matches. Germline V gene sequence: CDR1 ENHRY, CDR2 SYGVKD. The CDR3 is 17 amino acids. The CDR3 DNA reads TGTGCCATCAGTGTCCCGTGGACTAGCGAGACCCGCGGGGAGCTGTTTTTT. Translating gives CAISVPWTSETRGELFF.

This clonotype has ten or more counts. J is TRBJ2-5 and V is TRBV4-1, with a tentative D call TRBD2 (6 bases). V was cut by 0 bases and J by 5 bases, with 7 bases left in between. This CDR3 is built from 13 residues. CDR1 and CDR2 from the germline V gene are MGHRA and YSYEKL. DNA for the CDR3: TGCGCCAGCAGCCAAGACGGGGGTGAGACCCAGTACTTC. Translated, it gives CASSQDGGETQYF.

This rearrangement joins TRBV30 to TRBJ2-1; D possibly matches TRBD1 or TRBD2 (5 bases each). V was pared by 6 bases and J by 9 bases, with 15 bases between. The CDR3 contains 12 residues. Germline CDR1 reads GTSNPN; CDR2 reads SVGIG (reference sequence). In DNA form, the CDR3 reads TGTGCCTGCCCGGGGCGGTGGGGTGAGCAGTTCTTC. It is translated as CACPGRWGEQFF.

Written as DNA, the CDR3 is TGCAGTGCTAGAGATCACCTGGGACAGGACTACACCTTC. Translation: CSARDHLGQDYTF. The chain couples TRBV20-1 to TRBJ1-2; 8 nucleotides agree with TRBD1. The V segment lost 0 bases and the J segment 10 bases; nucleotides outside the gene matches: 7. The length of the CDR3 is 13 residues. Germline loops: CDR1 DFQATT, CDR2 SNEGSKA (reference sequence).

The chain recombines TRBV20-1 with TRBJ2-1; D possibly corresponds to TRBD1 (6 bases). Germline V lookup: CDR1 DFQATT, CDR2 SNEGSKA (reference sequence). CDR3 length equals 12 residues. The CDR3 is CGTDSSYNEQFF. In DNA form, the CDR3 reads TGCGGGACGGACAGCTCCTACAATGAGCAGTTCTTC.

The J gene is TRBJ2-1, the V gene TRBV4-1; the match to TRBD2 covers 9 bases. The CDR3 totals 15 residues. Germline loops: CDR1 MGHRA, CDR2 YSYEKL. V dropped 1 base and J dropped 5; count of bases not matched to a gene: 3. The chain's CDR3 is CASSQVLAGHNEQFF. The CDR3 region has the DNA TGCGCCAGCAGCCAAGTTCTAGCGGGGCACAATGAGCAGTTCTTC.

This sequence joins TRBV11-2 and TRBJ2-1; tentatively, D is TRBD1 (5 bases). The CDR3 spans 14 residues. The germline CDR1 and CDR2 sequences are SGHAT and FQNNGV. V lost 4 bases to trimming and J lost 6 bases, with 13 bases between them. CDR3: CASSSLGDRNEQFF. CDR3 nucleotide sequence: TGTGCCAGCAGCTCCCTAGGGGATCGCAATGAGCAGTTCTTC.

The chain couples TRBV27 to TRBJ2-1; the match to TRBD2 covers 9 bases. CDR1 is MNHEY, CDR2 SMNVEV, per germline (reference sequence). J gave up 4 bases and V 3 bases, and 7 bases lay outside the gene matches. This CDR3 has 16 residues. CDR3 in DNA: TGTGCCAGCAGTTTGTCGGAGCGGGGGGCTTACAATGAGCAGTTCTTC. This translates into CASSLSERGAYNEQFF.

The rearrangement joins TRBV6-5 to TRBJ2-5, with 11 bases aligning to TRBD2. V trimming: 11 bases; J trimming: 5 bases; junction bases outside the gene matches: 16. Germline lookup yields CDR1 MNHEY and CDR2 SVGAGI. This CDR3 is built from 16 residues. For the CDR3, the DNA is TGTGCCTCACGAGGGACTAGCGGCCCAGGGGAGGAGACCCAGTACTTC. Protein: CASRGTSGPGEETQYF.

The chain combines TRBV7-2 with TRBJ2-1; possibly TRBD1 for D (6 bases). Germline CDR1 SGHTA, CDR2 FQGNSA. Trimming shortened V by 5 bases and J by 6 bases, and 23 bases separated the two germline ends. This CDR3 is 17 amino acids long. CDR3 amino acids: CASSPAPGALTPNEQFF. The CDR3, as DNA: TGTGCCAGCAGCCCGGCCCCAGGGGCGCTAACTCCCAATGAGCAGTTCTTC. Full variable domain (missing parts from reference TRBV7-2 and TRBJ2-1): GAGVSQSPSNKVTEKGKDVELRCDPISGHTALYWYRQSLGQGLEFLIYFQGNSAPDKSGLPSDRFSAERTGGSVSTLTIQRTQQEDSAVYLCASSPAPGALTPNEQFFGPGTRLTVL.

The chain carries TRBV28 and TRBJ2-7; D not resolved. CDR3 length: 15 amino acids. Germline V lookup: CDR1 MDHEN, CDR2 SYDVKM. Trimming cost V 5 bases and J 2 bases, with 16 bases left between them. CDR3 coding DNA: TGTGCCAGCAGTACCCCCTGGAAGGCTACCTACGAGCAGTACTTC. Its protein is CASSTPWKATYEQYF.

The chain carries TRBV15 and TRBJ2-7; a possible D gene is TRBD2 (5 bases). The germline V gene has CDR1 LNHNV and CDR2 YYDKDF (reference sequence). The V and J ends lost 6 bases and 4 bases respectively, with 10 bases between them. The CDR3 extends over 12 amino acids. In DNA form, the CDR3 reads TGTGCCACCAGTTTTCGGGGTTACGAGCAGTACTTC. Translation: CATSFRGYEQYF.